Shown below are 30 T cell receptor beta chains from a single sample sequenced in a study of beta chain features in type 1 diabetes. Expressed TCRB transcripts were sequenced after all isolated RNA was converted to cDNA. The protocol was immunoSEQ multiplex PCR, while the TCRdb copy is restricted to in-frame clones and leaves out a portion. This table has about 260,000 clones, roughly two thirds appearing once. Sequenced sample: naive CD4+ T cells from blood. The origin of the receptors is a man aged 30 to 39 in good health.

This sequence joins TRBV4-3 and TRBJ2-3; 11 positions agree with TRBD2. The V and J ends lost 1 base and 4 bases, in that order; junction bases with no gene match: 10. The germline V gene has CDR1 LGHNA and CDR2 YSLEER. The CDR3 has 18 amino acids. CDR3 sequence: CASSQAAGTSGRADTQYF. The CDR3 region has the DNA TGCGCCAGCAGCCAAGCCGCAGGGACTAGCGGCCGAGCAGATACGCAGTATTTT.

The V call is TRBV29-1, the J call TRBJ2-1; D not certain. This CDR3 has 13 amino acids. V lost 7 bases and J lost 3, with 13 bases in between. Germline CDR1 SQVTM, CDR2 ANQGSEA. The CDR3 loop is CSAERLRYNEQFF. DNA of the CDR3: TGCAGCGCCGAAAGGCTGCGCTACAATGAGCAGTTCTTC.

CDR3 sequence (DNA): TGTGCCAGCAGATCGGGAGGTTCCAATGAGCAGTTCTTC. Translated: CASRSGGSNEQFF. The V and J genes are TRBV6-6 and TRBJ2-1; 7 bases are a match to TRBD2. This CDR3 spans 13 amino acids. The germline V gene encodes CDR1 MNHNY and CDR2 SVGAGI (reference sequence). Unmatched junction bases numbered 5, after V lost 6 bases and J lost 6 bases.

The V and J genes are TRBV28 and TRBJ2-7; the D gene is possibly TRBD2 (6 bases). The V end lost 3 bases, the J end lost 1 base, and 22 bases lay between the germline ends. The germline gives CDR1 MDHEN, CDR2 SYDVKM. This CDR3 spans 18 amino acids. The CDR3 nucleotides are TGTGCCAGCAGTTTTAAGATTGGACCCCTGGGAGGATCCTACGAGCAGTACTTC. This encodes CASSFKIGPLGGSYEQYF. Supplemented by reference TRBV28 and TRBJ2-7, the full variable domain reads DVKVTQSSRYLVKRTGEKVFLECVQDMDHENMFWYRQDPGLGLRLIYFSYDVKMKEKGDIPEGYSVSREKKERFSLILESASTNQTSMYLCASSFKIGPLGGSYEQYFGPGTRLTVT.

The V call is TRBV7-2, the J call TRBJ2-6; D gene uncertain. The CDR3 is made up of 17 amino acids. V was trimmed by 1 base and J by 0 bases, leaving 10 bases between them. Germline V gives CDR1 SGHTA, CDR2 FQGNSA. CDR3 DNA: TGTGCCAGCAGCTTAGGATGGATAAGCTCTGGGGCCAACGTCCTGACTTTC. It specifies CASSLGWISSGANVLTF.

The rearrangement joins TRBV29-1 to TRBJ2-1; 7 nucleotides agree with TRBD1. This CDR3 contains 14 residues. Germline lookup yields CDR1 SQVTM and CDR2 ANQGSEA. The V and J ends lost 8 bases and 2 bases, in that order; junction bases with no gene match: 9. The CDR3 nucleotides read TGCAGCTCACTGGGGACAGTCGCCTACAATGAGCAGTTCTTC. This codes for CSSLGTVAYNEQFF.

The rearrangement uses TRBV9 and TRBJ2-5, with TRBD2 identical over 7 bases. The CDR3 consists of 14 residues. Looked up from germline, CDR1 is SGDLS and CDR2 is YYNGEE. V trimming: 3 bases; J trimming: 4 bases; junction bases outside the gene matches: 6. This chain's CDR3 is CASSAGLGGETQYF. CDR3 DNA: TGTGCCAGCAGCGCTGGACTAGGCGGAGAGACCCAGTACTTC.

The rearrangement links TRBV29-1 to TRBJ2-5; tentatively, D is TRBD1 (6 bases). The length of the CDR3 is 15 residues. The V end lost 7 bases, the J end lost 0 bases, and 18 bases lay between the germline ends. Germline CDR1 and CDR2: SQVTM and ANQGSEA. The CDR3 coding sequence is TGCAGCGGTGTCCCCCGTGGACAGTACCAAGAGACCCAGTACTTC. Its translation: CSGVPRGQYQETQYF.

The chain combines TRBV7-2 with TRBJ2-2; a weak D match, TRBD1 (5 bases). Trimming cost V 4 bases and J 7 bases, with 13 bases left between them. CDR3 length: 14 residues. CDR1 and CDR2 from the germline V gene are SGHTA and FQGNSA. DNA of the CDR3: TGTGCCAGCAGCTGGTCCAGGGTAAACGGGGAGCTGTTTTTT. Translated: CASSWSRVNGELFF. Full variable domain (missing parts from reference TRBV7-2 and TRBJ2-2): GAGVSQSPSNKVTEKGKDVELRCDPISGHTALYWYRQSLGQGLEFLIYFQGNSAPDKSGLPSDRFSAERTGGSVSTLTIQRTQQEDSAVYLCASSWSRVNGELFFGEGSRLTVL.

The chain carries TRBV30 and TRBJ2-3; 8 bases fit TRBD2. V was pared by 3 bases and J by 6 bases, with 8 bases of the junction left unmatched. Looked up from germline, CDR1 is GTSNPN and CDR2 is SVGIG (reference sequence). The CDR3 sequence is 14 residues long. DNA for the CDR3: TGTGCCTGGAGAGTAGCGGGGTCGGGGGATACGCAGTATTTT. This sequence encodes CAWRVAGSGDTQYF.

The gene calls are TRBV30 and TRBJ2-1; D is possibly TRBD2 (5 bases). The CDR3 totals 12 residues. Trimming stripped 1 base from V and 8 bases from J, with 9 bases between. The germline gives CDR1 GTSNPN, CDR2 SVGIG (reference sequence). CDR3 in amino acids: CAWSARGHEQFF. The CDR3 bases are TGTGCCTGGAGTGCCCGGGGTCATGAGCAGTTCTTC.

The gene calls are TRBV7-2 and TRBJ2-5, with D possibly being TRBD1 or TRBD2 (5 bases each). Germline CDR1 is SGHTA and CDR2 is FQGNSA. This CDR3 has 14 residues. Trimming pared 1 base from V and 4 bases from J, leaving 10 bases between. The CDR3 reads CASSLVIGGETQYF. The CDR3 DNA reads TGTGCCAGCAGCTTAGTTATTGGGGGAGAGACCCAGTACTTC. Variable domain in full (rest from reference TRBV7-2 and TRBJ2-5): GAGVSQSPSNKVTEKGKDVELRCDPISGHTALYWYRQSLGQGLEFLIYFQGNSAPDKSGLPSDRFSAERTGGSVSTLTIQRTQQEDSAVYLCASSLVIGGETQYFGPGTRLLVL.

Regarding this clone: The same CDR3 arises from other DNA sequences in this sample as well. V and J are TRBV29-1 and TRBJ2-5; perhaps TRBD2 as D (6 bases). The germline V gene has CDR1 SQVTM and CDR2 ANQGSEA. This CDR3 comprises 13 residues. V lost 7 bases to trimming and J lost 4 bases, with 16 bases between them. CDR3 protein: CSGGGSKAETQYF. The CDR3 nucleotides read TGCAGCGGTGGGGGGAGTAAGGCAGAGACCCAGTACTTC.

This clone was seen only a few times. The V gene is TRBV7-9, the J gene TRBJ2-3; D is perhaps TRBD1 (6 bases). The length of the CDR3 is 14 residues. Trimming removed 4 bases from V and 0 bases from J, with 8 bases in between. CDR1 is SEHNR and CDR2 is FQNEAQ in the germline V gene (reference sequence). CDR3 protein: CASSYTGSTDTQYF. Here the CDR3 DNA reads TGTGCCAGCAGCTACACAGGGAGCACAGATACGCAGTATTTT.

This clone was picked up one time. Other DNA sequences of this sample code for an identical CDR3. The chain is built from TRBV11-2 and TRBJ2-5; D is unresolved. The ends were cut back, 5 bases at V and 7 bases at J, with 8 bases in the middle. The CDR3 sequence is 11 residues long. Germline-derived CDR1 and CDR2 are SGHAT and FQNNGV. The CDR3 DNA sequence: TGTGCCAGCAGCCTCGGCGGGACCCAGTACTTC. It yields the protein CASSLGGTQYF. The full variable domain, with the rest looked up from reference TRBV11-2 and TRBJ2-5, is EAGVAQSPRYKIIEKRQSVAFWCNPISGHATLYWYQQILGQGPKLLIQFQNNGVVDDSQLPKDRFSAERLKGVDSTLKIQPAKLEDSAVYLCASSLGGTQYFGPGTRLLVL.

Details on this clone: The sample holds other DNA sequences that translate to the same CDR3. This chain links TRBV29-1 with TRBJ2-7; no definite D call. This CDR3 contains 12 residues. Germline CDR1 and CDR2: SQVTM and ANQGSEA. V gave up 4 bases and J gave up 0 bases, with 7 bases separating them. This chain's CDR3 is CSVVGSSYEQYF. The CDR3 DNA is TGCAGCGTTGTGGGCAGCTCCTACGAGCAGTACTTC.

The V gene is TRBV30, the J gene TRBJ2-2; TRBD1 matches at 9 bases. This CDR3 comprises 15 residues. J lost 5 bases, V lost 8 bases, and 12 bases had no gene match. The germline V gene has CDR1 GTSNPN and CDR2 SVGIG (reference sequence). For the CDR3, the DNA is TGTGCCGGCACCCGGGACAGGGATTTGACCGGGGAGCTGTTTTTT. Translation: CAGTRDRDLTGELFF.

This clone has only a few counts. The chain carries TRBV7-9 and TRBJ1-1; D ambiguous. Trimming pared 1 base from V and 0 bases from J, leaving 3 bases between. From germline, CDR1 is SEHNR and CDR2 FQNEAQ (reference sequence). The CDR3 loop spans 13 amino acids. This chain's CDR3 is CASSLEMNTEAFF. CDR3 bases: TGTGCCAGCAGCTTAGAGATGAACACTGAAGCTTTCTTT. Drawing the rest from reference TRBV7-9 and TRBJ1-1, the complete variable domain is DTGVSQNPRHKITKRGQNVTFRCDPISEHNRLYWYRQTLGQGPEFLTYFQNEAQLEKSRLLSDRFSAERPKGSFSTLEIQRTEQGDSAMYLCASSLEMNTEAFFGQGTRLTVV.

The rearrangement uses TRBV5-1 and TRBJ2-6; 9 bases align to TRBD1. The germline gives CDR1 SGHRS, CDR2 YFSETQ. Unmatched junction bases numbered 14, after V lost 4 bases and J lost 3 bases. The CDR3 covers 19 residues. The DNA for the CDR3 is TGCGCCAGCAGCCTGGACAGGGGAAGTGCGGGGTATGGGGCCAACGTCCTGACTTTC. Encoded protein: CASSLDRGSAGYGANVLTF. Full variable domain (remainder filled in from reference TRBV5-1 and TRBJ2-6): KAGVTQTPRYLIKTRGQQVTLSCSPISGHRSVSWYQQTPGQGLQFLFEYFSETQRNKGNFPGRFSGRQFSNSRSEMNVSTLELGDSALYLCASSLDRGSAGYGANVLTFGAGSRLTVL.

The V and J genes are TRBV29-1 and TRBJ1-5; D not certain. CDR3 length equals 10 residues. Per germline, CDR1 SQVTM and CDR2 ANQGSEA. V lost 4 bases and J lost 9, with 7 bases in between. The CDR3 sequence: CSVGTGPQHF. CDR3 nucleotides: TGCAGCGTTGGTACTGGGCCCCAGCATTTT.

This clone was counted a few times. This chain links TRBV2 with TRBJ2-1, with D possibly being TRBD2 (5 bases). The germline V and J ends were trimmed by 1 base and 7 bases, with 14 bases remaining between them. Germline values: CDR1 SNHLY, CDR2 FYNNEI. This CDR3 contains 15 residues. CDR3 region: CASSEERLTRNEQFF. As DNA, the CDR3 is TGTGCCAGCAGTGAAGAGCGGCTCACCAGGAATGAGCAGTTCTTC.

The chain employs TRBV30 and TRBJ1-6; D may be TRBD1 (5 bases). The V end lost 1 base, the J end lost 2 bases, and 9 bases lay between the germline ends. Germline-derived CDR1 and CDR2 are GTSNPN and SVGIG (reference sequence). CDR3 length equals 15 residues. The CDR3 DNA follows: TGTGCCTGGAGTGCCGGGGGGACCTATAATTCACCCCTCCACTTT. This codes for CAWSAGGTYNSPLHF.

The chain links TRBV29-1 to TRBJ2-3, with TRBD1 matching 8 bases. CDR1 is SQVTM, CDR2 ANQGSEA, per germline. The CDR3 runs 17 residues. V lost 3 bases, J lost 3 bases, and 14 bases stayed unmatched. CDR3 protein: CSVDSSRDRFQTDTQYF. The DNA of the CDR3 is TGCAGCGTTGATTCGTCCCGGGACAGGTTTCAGACAGATACGCAGTATTTT.

V is TRBV29-1 and J is TRBJ2-5; 7 bases map to TRBD2. V was clipped by 8 bases and J by 5 bases; unmatched bases: 14. This CDR3 has 14 amino acids. The germline V gene has CDR1 SQVTM and CDR2 ANQGSEA. Here the CDR3 reads CSTVGTIGGETQYF. CDR3 coding DNA: TGCAGCACCGTCGGGACTATCGGGGGGGAGACCCAGTACTTC.

The chain has TRBV29-1 and TRBJ2-7; tentative D call: TRBD2 (6 bases). V was clipped by 3 bases and J by 2 bases, with 17 bases between them. CDR3 length equals 15 residues. Germline CDR1 reads SQVTM; CDR2 reads ANQGSEA. In DNA form, the CDR3 reads TGCAGCGTTGATCCGTGGGTAGCGGCCACCTACGAGCAGTACTTC. Amino acids: CSVDPWVAATYEQYF.

This chain connects TRBV29-1 to TRBJ2-5; 16 positions agree with TRBD2. Germline values: CDR1 SQVTM, CDR2 ANQGSEA. This CDR3 comprises 16 residues. The V and J ends lost 7 bases and 5 bases, in that order; junction bases with no gene match: 10. The chain's CDR3 is CSAMGLAGGPWETQYF. The CDR3 nucleotides read TGCAGCGCCATGGGACTAGCGGGGGGGCCCTGGGAGACCCAGTACTTC. The variable domain in full, with the rest retrieved from reference TRBV29-1 and TRBJ2-5, is SAVISQKPSRDICQRGTSLTIQCQVDSQVTMMFWYRQQPGQSLTLIATANQGSEATYESGFVIDKFPISRPNLTFSTLTVSNMSPEDSSIYLCSAMGLAGGPWETQYFGPGTRLLVL.

This chain uses TRBV30 with TRBJ1-2; TRBD1 is a possible D gene (5 bases). V lost 3 bases, J lost 3 bases, and 11 bases lay in between. Germline V gene data show CDR1 as GTSNPN and CDR2 as SVGIG (reference sequence). The CDR3 runs to 13 residues. The CDR3 region has the DNA TGTGCCTGGAGCGGGCTGGGGCACTATGGCTACACCTTC. Translated: CAWSGLGHYGYTF. Variable domain in full (rest from reference TRBV30 and TRBJ1-2): SQTIHQWPATLVQPVGSPLSLECTVEGTSNPNLYWYRQAAGRGLQLLFYSVGIGQISSEVPQNLSASRPQDRQFILSSKKLLLSDSGFYLCAWSGLGHYGYTFGSGTRLTVV.

The chain employs TRBV23-1 and TRBJ2-3, with 7 bases fitting TRBD2. TRBV23-1 is treated as an ORF (open reading frame) with a function not yet certain. Unmatched junction bases numbered 10, after V lost 0 bases and J lost 4 bases. CDR3 length equals 17 residues. CDR3 residues: CASSQSNAGEVSDTQYF. The CDR3 DNA follows: TGCGCCAGCAGTCAATCGAATGCGGGGGAAGTTTCAGATACGCAGTATTTT.

This clone was detected only once. This chain uses TRBV5-4 with TRBJ2-5; 7 nucleotides line up with TRBD2. CDR1 SGHNT and CDR2 YYREEE come from the germline V gene (reference sequence). V was pared by 5 bases and J by 5 bases, with 3 bases of the junction left unmatched. The CDR3 is 12 residues long. The CDR3 sequence: CASRGGMETQYF. The DNA of the CDR3 is TGTGCCAGCAGGGGAGGGATGGAGACCCAGTACTTC.

CDR3 protein: CAWSLTSGTADTQYF. CDR3 DNA sequence: TGTGCCTGGAGTCTGACTAGCGGGACCGCAGATACGCAGTATTTT. This chain connects TRBV30 to TRBJ2-3; 11 bases agree with TRBD2. Germline V gene sequence: CDR1 GTSNPN, CDR2 SVGIG (reference sequence). This CDR3 comprises 15 residues. The V and J ends lost 2 bases and 4 bases, in that order; junction bases with no gene match: 5.